Sequencing of this TCR beta chain was carried out in a study of human T cells and chemical hapten exposure. Described time point: patch test 2, 6 weeks after DPC sensitization. Treatment specified: therapeutic diphenylcyclopropenone sensitization with weekly scalp DPC. In TCRdb, the RACE reads were re-called with MiXCR into one record per CDR3 protein. The table has a few hundred thousand distinct CDR3 sequences, roughly 6% seen once; the top ten hold about 6%. Trimming removed 6 bases at V and 1 base at J, with 16 bases between. From germline, CDR1 is SQVTM and CDR2 ANQGSEA. The CDR3 has 15 residues.

The receptor was derived from a young woman with alopecia areata. Some clones in this sample may be carry-over from other donors' samples. This specimen was whole blood, taken in connection with sensitization to the hapten diphenylcyclopropenone (DPC). The V and J genes are TRBV29-1 and TRBJ1-3; perhaps TRBD1 as D (6 bases). The CDR3 DNA is TGCAGCGTACGGGGGGCGACGACTTCTGGAAACACCATATATTTT. As protein: CSVRGATTSGNTIYF.